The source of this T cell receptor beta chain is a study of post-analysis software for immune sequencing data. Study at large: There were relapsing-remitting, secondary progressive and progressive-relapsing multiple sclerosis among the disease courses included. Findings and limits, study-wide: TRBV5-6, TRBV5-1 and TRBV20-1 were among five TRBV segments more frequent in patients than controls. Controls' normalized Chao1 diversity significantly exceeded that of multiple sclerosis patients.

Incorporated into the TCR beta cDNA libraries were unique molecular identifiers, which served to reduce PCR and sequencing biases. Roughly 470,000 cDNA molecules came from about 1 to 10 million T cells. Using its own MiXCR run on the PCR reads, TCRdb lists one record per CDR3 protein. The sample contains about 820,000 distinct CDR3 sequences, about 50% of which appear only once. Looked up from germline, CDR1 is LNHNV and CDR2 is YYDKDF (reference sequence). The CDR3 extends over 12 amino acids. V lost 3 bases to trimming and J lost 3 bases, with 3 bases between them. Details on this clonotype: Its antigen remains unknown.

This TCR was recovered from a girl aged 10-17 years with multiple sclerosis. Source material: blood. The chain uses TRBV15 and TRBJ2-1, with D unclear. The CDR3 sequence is CATSRDYNEQFF. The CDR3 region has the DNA TGTGCCACCAGCAGGGACTACAATGAGCAGTTCTTC.